A single sample is the source of the 21 T cell receptor beta chains below, sequenced in a study of blood T cell repertoires in COVID-19. Produced via immunoSEQ multiplex PCR; TCRdb's table is partial and in-frame only. The sample includes under 450,000 clones, roughly 90% seen only once; the top ten take roughly 1.5%. Material for sequencing was peripheral blood. Receptors were obtained from a woman aged 40 to 50 with COVID-19, enrolled during active disease.

This rearrangement joins TRBV6-5 to TRBJ2-1; TRBD2 matches 7 bases. This CDR3 contains 16 residues. Germline V gene data show CDR1 as MNHEY and CDR2 as SVGAGI. Trimming cost V 0 bases and J 7 bases; bases outside gene matches: 9. CDR3 region: CASSYSETSPLNEQFF. The CDR3 DNA reads TGTGCCAGCAGTTACTCGGAGACTAGCCCCTTAAATGAGCAGTTCTTC.

J is TRBJ2-2 and V is TRBV18; 7 bases are a match to TRBD2. CDR1 and CDR2 (germline): KGHSH, LQKENI. With 3 bases clipped from V and 6 bases from J, the junction kept 16 bases outside the gene matches. This CDR3 is built from 18 residues. The CDR3 sequence is CASSPREFSGYSAGELFF. DNA for the CDR3: TGTGCCAGCTCACCTCGTGAATTTAGCGGGTACTCCGCCGGGGAGCTGTTTTTT.

The V call is TRBV7-2, the J call TRBJ1-1; no reliable D call. Germline loops: CDR1 SGHTA, CDR2 FQGNSA. V was trimmed by 7 bases and J by 0 bases, leaving 12 bases between them. The CDR3 loop spans 14 amino acids. For the CDR3, the DNA is TGTGCCAGCACCCGGGGTCCGGTGAACACTGAAGCTTTCTTT. This translates into CASTRGPVNTEAFF.

This chain connects TRBV9 to TRBJ1-5, with no clear D. V lost 0 bases and J 7 bases, leaving 14 bases between the germline ends. CDR3 size: 15 residues. The germline V gene encodes CDR1 SGDLS and CDR2 YYNGEE. The CDR3 is CASSVGYWEHQPQHF. As DNA, the CDR3 is TGTGCCAGCAGCGTAGGGTACTGGGAGCACCAGCCCCAGCATTTT.

The V and J genes are TRBV13 and TRBJ1-1; D is unclear. In germline, CDR1 is PRHDT, CDR2 FYEKMQ (reference sequence). The CDR3 is made up of 13 amino acids. Trimming pared 3 bases from V and 3 bases from J, leaving 8 bases between. The CDR3 region is CASSFGLYTEAFF. DNA for the CDR3: TGTGCCAGCAGCTTTGGACTCTACACTGAAGCTTTCTTT.

The chain recombines TRBV28 with TRBJ1-2; 9 bases are a match to TRBD1. In germline, CDR1 is MDHEN, CDR2 SYDVKM. The CDR3 runs to 14 residues. The V segment lost 2 bases and the J segment 2 bases; nucleotides outside the gene matches: 0. The CDR3 DNA sequence: TGTGCCAGCAGTTTAACAGGGGGCAACTATGGCTACACCTTC. Its translation: CASSLTGGNYGYTF.

This chain uses TRBV5-4 with TRBJ2-2, with a tentative D call TRBD2 (7 bases). Trimming shortened V by 0 bases and J by 1 base, and 13 bases separated the two germline ends. The germline V gene has CDR1 SGHNT and CDR2 YYREEE (reference sequence). This CDR3 is built from 17 residues. The CDR3 region is CASSLGGASGNTGELFF. The CDR3 DNA follows: TGTGCCAGCAGCTTGGGGGGGGCTAGCGGGAACACCGGGGAGCTGTTTTTT.

This chain joins TRBV9 and TRBJ1-6, with 7 bases that match TRBD1. CDR1 and CDR2 (germline): SGDLS, YYNGEE. The CDR3 covers 15 residues. V shed 3 bases and J 7 bases; nucleotides not matched to a gene: 7. CDR3 DNA: TGTGCCAGCAGCGGCCGACAGGGAGGCAATTCACCCCTCCACTTT. It translates to CASSGRQGGNSPLHF.

The CDR3 spells CASSQYINSGGAYNEQFF. CDR3 DNA sequence: TGTGCCAGCAGCCAATATATTAATAGCGGGGGGGCCTACAATGAGCAGTTCTTC. This chain joins TRBV3-1 (or the pseudogene TRBV3-2) and TRBJ2-1; 11 bases are a match to TRBD2. The CDR3 is 18 residues long. Germline V gives CDR1 LGHDT, CDR2 YNNKEL (reference sequence). Trimming at V came to 2 bases and at J to 2 bases, leaving 8 bases not matched to a gene.

The DNA of the CDR3 is TGTGCCAGCAGCGGTTCTACAGGGGGTAATTCACCCCTCCACTTT. It is translated as CASSGSTGGNSPLHF. This chain links TRBV9 with TRBJ1-6, with 8 bases matching TRBD1. The CDR3 extends over 15 amino acids. The germline V gene encodes CDR1 SGDLS and CDR2 YYNGEE. V lost 3 bases and J lost 6; bases outside the gene matches: 5.

This chain links TRBV5-5 with TRBJ1-1, with TRBD1 matching 8 bases. Germline V lookup: CDR1 SGHKS, CDR2 YYEKEE (reference sequence). V gave up 4 bases and J gave up 1 base; unmatched junction bases: 15. The CDR3 is 18 amino acids. The CDR3 loop is CASSPQDREGLGNTEAFF. In DNA, the CDR3 is TGTGCCAGCAGCCCGCAGGACAGGGAGGGACTCGGGAACACTGAAGCTTTCTTT.

V gene TRBV27 combines with J gene TRBJ1-5, with 11 bases that match TRBD1. Germline V gene sequence: CDR1 MNHEY, CDR2 SMNVEV (reference sequence). V trimming: 0 bases; J trimming: 0 bases; junction bases outside the gene matches: 10. CDR3 length: 20 amino acids. The CDR3, as DNA: TGTGCCAGCAGTTTATCAGAGCCCGGGACAGGGGGTCTTAGCAATCAGCCCCAGCATTTT. It yields the protein CASSLSEPGTGGLSNQPQHF.

The CDR3 DNA is TGTGCCAGCAGAACCGGTCGGGGGAGGGTTAGCACAGATACGCAGTATTTT. Translated, it gives CASRTGRGRVSTDTQYF. The chain has TRBV7-9 and TRBJ2-3; TRBD2 matches at 7 bases. The CDR3 extends over 17 amino acids. V gave up 6 bases and J gave up 0 bases; unmatched junction bases: 12. The V gene's germline CDR1 is SEHNR and CDR2 FQNEAQ (reference sequence).

The V gene is TRBV7-2, the J gene TRBJ2-7; possible D gene TRBD2, 5 bases. This CDR3 is built from 17 residues. Trimming stripped 4 bases from V and 6 bases from J, with 25 bases between. Germline CDR1 and CDR2: SGHTA and FQGNSA. The CDR3 DNA follows: TGTGCCAGCAGCTCTCAGGTGCACAGTAAGAGGGCTGCCGAGCAGTACTTC. Its protein is CASSSQVHSKRAAEQYF.

This clone was counted once. J is TRBJ2-7 and V is TRBV19, with a tentative D call TRBD1 (5 bases). Trimming took 2 bases from V and 0 from J, leaving 11 bases between them. Germline V lookup: CDR1 LNHDA, CDR2 SQIVND (reference sequence). The CDR3 is 15 amino acids. CDR3 nucleotides: TGTGCCAGTAGTATATTTTTGACAGCCTCCTACGAGCAGTACTTC. Translating gives CASSIFLTASYEQYF.

The chain is built from TRBV7-3 and TRBJ2-1, with no clear D. Trimming left V 5 bases short and J 5 bases short, with 7 bases between. This CDR3 region has 12 residues. CDR1 is SGHTA, CDR2 FQGTGA, per germline. The CDR3 here is CASSPLNNEQFF. The CDR3 DNA follows: TGTGCCAGCAGCCCACTGAACAATGAGCAGTTCTTC.

The rearrangement joins TRBV13 to TRBJ2-5, with 7 bases matching TRBD2. V lost 5 bases to trimming and J lost 5 bases; unmatched junction nucleotides: 11. The germline CDR1 and CDR2 sequences are PRHDT and FYEKMQ (reference sequence). The CDR3 sequence is 15 residues long. The CDR3 protein is CASSRWDGGGETQYF. The CDR3 DNA is TGTGCCAGCAGCCGTTGGGATGGGGGAGGGGAGACCCAGTACTTC.

The CDR3 DNA follows: TGCGCCAGCAGCTTGGGCCCCTCAGGGGGCGGCAATCAGCCCCAGCATTTT. Translating gives CASSLGPSGGGNQPQHF. The genes are TRBV5-1 and TRBJ1-5; 8 positions agree with TRBD1. CDR1 is SGHRS and CDR2 is YFSETQ in the germline V gene. Losses at the gene ends were 0 bases for V and 2 bases for J; bases not matched to a gene: 7. CDR3 length equals 17 residues.

This clone has just one count. J is TRBJ1-5 and V is TRBV18; D remains ambiguous. Looked up from germline, CDR1 is KGHSH and CDR2 is LQKENI. V dropped 3 bases and J dropped 3 bases, with 12 bases sitting between them. The CDR3 totals 15 residues. Here the CDR3 DNA reads TGTGCCAGCTCACCGACGGACTCTGTCAATCAGCCCCAGCATTTT. Encoded protein: CASSPTDSVNQPQHF.

The chain uses TRBV2 and TRBJ1-5; D remains unclear. CDR3 size: 13 residues. Germline values: CDR1 SNHLY, CDR2 FYNNEI. The V and J ends lost 3 bases and 5 bases respectively, with 8 bases between them. CDR3 coding DNA: TGTGCCAGCAGTGACGGAGCGGATCAGCCCCAGCATTTT. This gives the protein CASSDGADQPQHF.

The chain couples TRBV7-2 to TRBJ2-2, with no clear D. Germline V lookup: CDR1 SGHTA, CDR2 FQGNSA. The ends were cut back, 3 bases at V and 1 base at J, with 3 bases in the middle. The CDR3 is 13 residues long. The CDR3 loop reads CASSFRNTGELFF. The CDR3 DNA sequence: TGTGCCAGCAGCTTTCGGAACACCGGGGAGCTGTTTTTT.